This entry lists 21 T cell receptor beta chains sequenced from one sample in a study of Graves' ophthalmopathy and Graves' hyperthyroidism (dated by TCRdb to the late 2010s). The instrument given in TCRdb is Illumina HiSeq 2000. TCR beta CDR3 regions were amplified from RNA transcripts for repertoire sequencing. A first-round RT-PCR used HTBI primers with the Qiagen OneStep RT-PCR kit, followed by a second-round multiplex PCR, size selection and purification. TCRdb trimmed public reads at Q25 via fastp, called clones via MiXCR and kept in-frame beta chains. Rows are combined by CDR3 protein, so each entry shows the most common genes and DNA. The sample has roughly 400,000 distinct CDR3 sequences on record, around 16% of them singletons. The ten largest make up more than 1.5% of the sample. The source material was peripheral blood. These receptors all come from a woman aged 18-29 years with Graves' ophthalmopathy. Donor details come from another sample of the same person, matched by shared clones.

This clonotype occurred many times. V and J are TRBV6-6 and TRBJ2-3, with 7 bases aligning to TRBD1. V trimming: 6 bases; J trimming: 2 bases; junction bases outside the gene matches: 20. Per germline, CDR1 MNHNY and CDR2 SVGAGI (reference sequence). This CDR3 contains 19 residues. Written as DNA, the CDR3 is TGTGCCAGCAGCCTATTTCCGACAGGGCCCCTAGCTCCCACAGATACGCAGTATTTT. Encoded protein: CASSLFPTGPLAPTDTQYF.

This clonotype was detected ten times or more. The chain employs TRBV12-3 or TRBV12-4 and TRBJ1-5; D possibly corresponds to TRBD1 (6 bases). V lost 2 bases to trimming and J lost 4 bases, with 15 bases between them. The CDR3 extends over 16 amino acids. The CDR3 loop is CASSLSGRGRNQPQHF. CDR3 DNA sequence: TGTGCCAGCAGTTTATCGGGCAGGGGACGAAATCAGCCCCAGCATTTT.

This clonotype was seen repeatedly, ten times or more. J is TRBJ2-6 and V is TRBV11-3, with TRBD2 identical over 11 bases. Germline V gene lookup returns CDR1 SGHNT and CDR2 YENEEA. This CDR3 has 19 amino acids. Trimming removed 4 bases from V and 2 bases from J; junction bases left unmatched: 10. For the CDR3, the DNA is TGTGCCAGCAGCTCCCAACAGATACTAGCGGGGGCTGGGGCCAACGTCCTGACTTTC. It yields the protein CASSSQQILAGAGANVLTF.

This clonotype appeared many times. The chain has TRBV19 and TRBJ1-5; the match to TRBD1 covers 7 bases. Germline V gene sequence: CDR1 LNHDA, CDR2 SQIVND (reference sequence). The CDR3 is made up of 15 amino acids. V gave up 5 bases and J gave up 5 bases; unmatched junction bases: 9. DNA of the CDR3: TGTGCCAGTAGTGTGACCCGGGACAGCTATCAGCCCCAGCATTTT. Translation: CASSVTRDSYQPQHF.

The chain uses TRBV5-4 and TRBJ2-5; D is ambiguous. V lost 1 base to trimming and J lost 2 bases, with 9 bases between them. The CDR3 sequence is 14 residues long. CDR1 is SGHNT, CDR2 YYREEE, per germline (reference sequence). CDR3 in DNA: TGTGCCAGCAGCTTGAATGACTTACAAGAGACCCAGTACTTC. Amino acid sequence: CASSLNDLQETQYF.

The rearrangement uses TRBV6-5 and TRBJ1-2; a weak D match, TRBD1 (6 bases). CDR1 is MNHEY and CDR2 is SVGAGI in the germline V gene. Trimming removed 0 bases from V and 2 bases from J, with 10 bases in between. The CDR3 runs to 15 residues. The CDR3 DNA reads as TGTGCCAGCAGTTACTCGTCCCAGGGGAACTATGGCTACACCTTC. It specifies CASSYSSQGNYGYTF.

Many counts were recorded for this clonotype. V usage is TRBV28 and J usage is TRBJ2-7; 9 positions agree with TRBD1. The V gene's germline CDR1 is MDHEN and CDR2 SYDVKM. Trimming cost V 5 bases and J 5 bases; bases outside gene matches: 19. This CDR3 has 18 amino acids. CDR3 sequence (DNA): TGTGCCAGCAGTCTTTCACGGCGGACAGGGGCTAACTTTGACGAGCAGTACTTC. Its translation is CASSLSRRTGANFDEQYF.

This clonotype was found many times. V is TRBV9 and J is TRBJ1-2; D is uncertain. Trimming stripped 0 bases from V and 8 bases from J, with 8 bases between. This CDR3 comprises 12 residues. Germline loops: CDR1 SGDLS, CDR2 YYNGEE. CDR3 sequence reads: CASSVEGKGYTF. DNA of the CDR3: TGTGCCAGCAGCGTAGAAGGAAAGGGCTACACCTTC.

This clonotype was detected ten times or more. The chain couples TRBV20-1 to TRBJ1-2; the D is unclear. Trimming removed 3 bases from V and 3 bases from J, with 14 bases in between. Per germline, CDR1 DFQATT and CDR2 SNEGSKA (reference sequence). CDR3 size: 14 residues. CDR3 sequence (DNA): TGCAGTGCTAGGCCGTTTGGGAGAGACTATGGCTACACCTTC. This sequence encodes CSARPFGRDYGYTF.

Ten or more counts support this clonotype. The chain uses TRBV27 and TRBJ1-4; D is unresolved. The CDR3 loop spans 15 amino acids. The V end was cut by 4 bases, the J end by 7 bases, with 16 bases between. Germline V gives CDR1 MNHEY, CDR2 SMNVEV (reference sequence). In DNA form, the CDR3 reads TGTGCCAGCAGTTCCCTCGAGGGAGGACGTGAAAAACTGTTTTTT. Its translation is CASSSLEGGREKLFF.

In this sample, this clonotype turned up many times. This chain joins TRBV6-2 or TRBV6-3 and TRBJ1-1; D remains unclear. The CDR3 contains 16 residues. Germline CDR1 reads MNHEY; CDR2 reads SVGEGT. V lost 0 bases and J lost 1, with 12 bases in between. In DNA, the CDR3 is TGTGCCAGCAGTTACTCGATGTACAGCGAGAACACTGAAGCTTTCTTT. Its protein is CASSYSMYSENTEAFF.

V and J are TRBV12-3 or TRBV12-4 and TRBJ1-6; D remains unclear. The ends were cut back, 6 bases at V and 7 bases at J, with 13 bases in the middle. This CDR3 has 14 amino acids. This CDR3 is CASSPRTINSPLHF. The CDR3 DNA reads TGTGCCAGCAGCCCCCGAACCATCAATTCACCCCTCCACTTT.

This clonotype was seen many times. CDR3 amino acids: CSARDLRGGMNTEAFF. The CDR3 DNA reads TGCAGTGCTAGAGATCTCAGGGGAGGGATGAACACTGAAGCTTTCTTT. The rearrangement links TRBV20-1 to TRBJ1-1, with D possibly matching TRBD1 (6 bases). Germline assignment: CDR1 DFQATT and CDR2 SNEGSKA (reference sequence). Deletions cut 0 bases from V and 0 bases from J, with 14 bases between. The CDR3 extends over 16 amino acids.

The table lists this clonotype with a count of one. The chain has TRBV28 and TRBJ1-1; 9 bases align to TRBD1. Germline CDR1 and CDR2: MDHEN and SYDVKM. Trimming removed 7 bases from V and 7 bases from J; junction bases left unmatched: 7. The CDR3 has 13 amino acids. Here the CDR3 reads CASIAQGAHEAFF. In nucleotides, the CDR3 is TGTGCCAGCATTGCACAGGGGGCGCATGAAGCTTTCTTT.

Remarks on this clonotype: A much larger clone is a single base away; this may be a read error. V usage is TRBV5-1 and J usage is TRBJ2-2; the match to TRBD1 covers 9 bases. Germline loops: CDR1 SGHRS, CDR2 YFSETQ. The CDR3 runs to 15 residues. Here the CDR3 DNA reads TGCACCAGCAGCACCGGGGACAGGGACACCGGGGAGCTGTTTTTT. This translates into CTSSTGDRDTGELFF.

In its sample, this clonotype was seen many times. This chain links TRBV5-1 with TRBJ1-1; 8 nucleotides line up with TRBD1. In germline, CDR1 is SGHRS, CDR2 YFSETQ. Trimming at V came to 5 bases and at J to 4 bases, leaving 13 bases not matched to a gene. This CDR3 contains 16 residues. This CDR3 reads CASRPHDRGGGTEAFF. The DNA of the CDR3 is TGCGCCAGCAGACCGCACGACAGGGGTGGGGGCACTGAAGCTTTCTTT.

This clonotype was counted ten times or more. CDR3 bases: TGTGCCAGCAGTTACGGCCGGGGGGGAATAGGTGAAGCTTTCTTT. Amino acids: CASSYGRGGIGEAFF. J is TRBJ1-1 and V is TRBV6-5, with a possible D match to TRBD1 (5 bases). CDR3 length: 15 amino acids. Trimming stripped 2 bases from V and 7 bases from J, with 17 bases between. CDR1 is MNHEY and CDR2 is SVGAGI in the germline V gene.

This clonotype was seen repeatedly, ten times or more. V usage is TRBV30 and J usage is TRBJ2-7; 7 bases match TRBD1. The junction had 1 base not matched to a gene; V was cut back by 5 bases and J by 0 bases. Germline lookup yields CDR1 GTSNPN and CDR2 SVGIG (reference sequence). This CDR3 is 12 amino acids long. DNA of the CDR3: TGTGCCTGGGGGACAGTCTCCTACGAGCAGTACTTC. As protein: CAWGTVSYEQYF.

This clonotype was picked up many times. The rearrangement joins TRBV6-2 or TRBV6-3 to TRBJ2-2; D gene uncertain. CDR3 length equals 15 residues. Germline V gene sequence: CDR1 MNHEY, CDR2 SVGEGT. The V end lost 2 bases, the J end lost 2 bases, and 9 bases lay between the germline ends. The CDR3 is CASSYVGSNTGELFF. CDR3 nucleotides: TGTGCCAGCAGTTACGTTGGTTCTAACACCGGGGAGCTGTTTTTT.

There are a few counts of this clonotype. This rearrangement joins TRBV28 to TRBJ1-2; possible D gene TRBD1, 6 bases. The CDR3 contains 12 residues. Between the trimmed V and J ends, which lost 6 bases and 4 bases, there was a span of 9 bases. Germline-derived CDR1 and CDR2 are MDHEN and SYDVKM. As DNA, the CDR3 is TGTGCCAGCAGAGGACAGCGCTATGGCTACACCTTC. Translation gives CASRGQRYGYTF.

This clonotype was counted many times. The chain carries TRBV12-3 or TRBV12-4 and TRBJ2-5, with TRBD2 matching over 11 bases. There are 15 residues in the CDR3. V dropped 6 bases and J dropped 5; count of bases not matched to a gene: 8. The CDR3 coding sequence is TGTGCCAGCAGCTCCGGGACTAGCGGTCCCGAGACCCAGTACTTC. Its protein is CASSSGTSGPETQYF.